One sample yielded the 18 T cell receptor beta chains listed below, sequenced in a study of shared T cell receptors in the human thymus (dated by TCRdb to 2020 to 2022). Libraries were built with the immunoSEQ multiplex PCR assay. The clones in this table, taken by TCRdb from immuneACCESS, are in-frame only. Not every clone is retained; where verified, under half of the shortfall comes from an unresolved V gene, and the cause of the rest is unknown. For this sample the table gives 550,000 to 800,000 clones, of which approximately 85% were detected only once. Together, the top ten hold roughly 0.01% of the sample. These data are also associated with another study on human thymus T cells.

The material sequenced was thymocytes. The receptors come from a girl under three years old with a congenital heart defect. Donor details come from another sample of the same person, matched by shared clones.

CDR3: CASSNRQTPIPYEQYF. The CDR3 nucleotides read TGTGCCAGCAGCAACCGACAGACCCCGATACCCTACGAGCAGTACTTC. V and J are TRBV11-2 and TRBJ2-7, with D perhaps TRBD1 (5 bases). The CDR3 totals 16 residues. CDR1 is SGHAT and CDR2 is FQNNGV in the germline V gene. V was shortened by 5 bases and J by 2 bases, with 19 bases between the two germline ends.

The rearrangement links TRBV10-3 to TRBJ1-1; D is possibly TRBD1 (6 bases). The CDR3 has 13 amino acids. Trimming removed 6 bases from V and 1 base from J, with 9 bases in between. Germline CDR1 and CDR2: ENHRY and SYGVKD. Here the CDR3 DNA reads TGTGCCATCAGAGCAGGGGCGAACACTGAAGCTTTCTTT. Amino acid sequence: CAIRAGANTEAFF.

The chain employs TRBV5-8 and TRBJ1-5; TRBD1 agrees at 9 bases. In germline, CDR1 is SGHTS, CDR2 YDEGEE. CDR3 length: 14 residues. Trimming at V came to 4 bases and at J to 7 bases, leaving 6 bases not matched to a gene. CDR3 coding DNA: TGTGCCAGCAGCCCCGACAGGGGGAAGCAGCCCCAGCATTTT. Its protein is CASSPDRGKQPQHF. Complete variable domain (other parts from reference TRBV5-8 and TRBJ1-5): EAGVTQSPTHLIKTRGQQATLRCSPISGHTSVYWYQQALGLGLQFLLWYDEGEERNRGNFPPRFSGRQFPNYSSELNVNALELEDSALYLCASSPDRGKQPQHFGDGTRLSIL.

The genes are TRBV5-1 and TRBJ2-7, with D maybe TRBD1 (5 bases). The CDR3 consists of 15 residues. The V gene's germline CDR1 is SGHRS and CDR2 YFSETQ. V lost 4 bases, J lost 2 bases, and 16 bases lay in between. CDR3 loop: CASSQLGRGTYEQYF. CDR3 bases: TGCGCCAGCAGCCAATTAGGTAGGGGAACCTACGAGCAGTACTTC.

The V and J genes are TRBV28 and TRBJ1-1; maybe TRBD1 (5 bases). There are 15 residues in the CDR3. With 1 base removed from V and 4 bases from J, the gap between germline ends came to 13 bases. Looked up from germline, CDR1 is MDHEN and CDR2 is SYDVKM. CDR3: CASSLYALGPTEAFF. CDR3 nucleotide sequence: TGTGCCAGCAGTTTATATGCTCTGGGGCCCACTGAAGCTTTCTTT.

This clone was counted only a few times. V and J are TRBV2 and TRBJ1-2; a weak D match, TRBD1 (6 bases). The CDR3 runs 12 residues. V was clipped by 10 bases and J by 4 bases, with 13 bases between them. In germline, CDR1 is SNHLY, CDR2 FYNNEI. This chain's CDR3 is CATNAGVYGYTF. In DNA form, the CDR3 reads TGTGCCACCAATGCAGGGGTCTATGGCTACACCTTC. The full variable domain, rest sourced from reference TRBV2 and TRBJ1-2, is EPEVTQTPSHQVTQMGQEVILRCVPISNHLYFYWYRQILGQKVEFLVSFYNNEISEKSEIFDDQFSVERPDGSNFTLKIRSTKLEDSAMYFCATNAGVYGYTFGSGTRLTVV.

The chain couples TRBV20-1 to TRBJ1-2; unclear D gene. In germline, CDR1 is DFQATT, CDR2 SNEGSKA (reference sequence). V lost 4 bases to trimming and J lost 8 bases, with 8 bases between them. The length of the CDR3 is 10 residues. Here the CDR3 DNA reads TGCAGTGCTAATCACAGAGGCTACACCTTC. This encodes CSANHRGYTF.

The rearrangement uses TRBV9 and TRBJ1-2; 7 bases match TRBD1. The V and J ends lost 3 bases and 0 bases, in that order; junction bases with no gene match: 11. The CDR3 contains 17 residues. Per the germline V gene, CDR1 is SGDLS and CDR2 is YYNGEE. The DNA for the CDR3 is TGTGCCAGCAGCGCCCGAGGACAGGACGGAGCTAACTATGGCTACACCTTC. This encodes CASSARGQDGANYGYTF.

This sequence joins TRBV10-1 and TRBJ1-1, with a tentative D call TRBD1 (5 bases). Per the germline V gene, CDR1 is WNHNN and CDR2 is SYGVQD (reference sequence). CDR3 size: 14 residues. Trimming removed 2 bases from V and 5 bases from J, with 12 bases in between. For the CDR3, the DNA is TGCGCCAGCAGTGAGGTGGGGGGTCAGACTGAAGCTTTCTTT. It translates to CASSEVGGQTEAFF.

The chain recombines TRBV6-6 with TRBJ1-2, with TRBD1 identical over 9 bases. CDR3 size: 12 residues. Germline V gene sequence: CDR1 MNHNY, CDR2 SVGAGI (reference sequence). The ends lost 4 bases at V and 6 bases at J; junction bases unmatched: 0. CDR3 DNA: TGTGCCAGCAGTTGGACAGGGGATGGCTACACCTTC. Its protein product is CASSWTGDGYTF.

The V and J genes are TRBV19 and TRBJ2-7; D perhaps matches TRBD2 (6 bases). Germline CDR1 and CDR2: LNHDA and SQIVND (reference sequence). Trimming left V 1 base short and J 5 bases short, with 15 bases between. The CDR3 sequence is 15 residues long. The CDR3 DNA reads TGTGCCAGTAGTATAGGTCCGGGGGTTTTGAACGAGCAGTACTTC. This encodes CASSIGPGVLNEQYF. Full variable domain (remainder filled in from reference TRBV19 and TRBJ2-7): DGGITQSPKYLFRKEGQNVTLSCEQNLNHDAMYWYRQDPGQGLRLIYYSQIVNDFQKGDIAEGYSVSREKKESFPLTVTSAQKNPTAFYLCASSIGPGVLNEQYFGPGTRLTVT.

This chain links TRBV7-2 with TRBJ2-5; TRBD1 agrees at 8 bases. Germline V gene sequence: CDR1 SGHTA, CDR2 FQGNSA. V was clipped by 3 bases and J by 5 bases; unmatched bases: 14. The CDR3 is 17 residues long. The CDR3, as DNA: TGTGCCAGCAGCTTGGGGGTAAGGGACAGGTCCGGGGAGACCCAGTACTTC. Translated, it gives CASSLGVRDRSGETQYF.

In the case of this clone: Within the sample, other DNA sequences also encode this same CDR3. The genes are TRBV28 and TRBJ1-1; tentative D call: TRBD1 (6 bases). This CDR3 is built from 12 residues. Looked up from germline, CDR1 is MDHEN and CDR2 is SYDVKM. Trimming pared 4 bases from V and 4 bases from J, leaving 7 bases between. The CDR3 protein is CASSSRGTEAFF. The DNA for the CDR3 is TGTGCCAGCAGTTCCAGGGGCACTGAAGCTTTCTTT.

This clone was seen a single time. The V call is TRBV28, the J call TRBJ1-1; possibly TRBD1 for D (5 bases). Trimming removed 3 bases from V and 1 base from J, with 12 bases in between. This CDR3 contains 15 residues. Germline CDR1 and CDR2: MDHEN and SYDVKM. CDR3 region: CASSFGRGPNTEAFF. The CDR3 DNA is TGTGCCAGCAGTTTTGGGAGGGGCCCGAACACTGAAGCTTTCTTT.

The CDR3 is CASTPWADRPDNEKLFF. The DNA of the CDR3 is TGTGCCAGCACCCCTTGGGCCGACAGGCCTGATAATGAAAAACTGTTTTTT. This chain connects TRBV9 to TRBJ1-4; a weak D match, TRBD1 (6 bases). Germline lookup yields CDR1 SGDLS and CDR2 YYNGEE. Between the trimmed V and J ends, which lost 6 bases and 4 bases, there was a span of 22 bases. The CDR3 has 17 amino acids. Full variable domain (missing parts from reference TRBV9 and TRBJ1-4): DSGVTQTPKHLITATGQRVTLRCSPRSGDLSVYWYQQSLDQGLQFLIQYYNGEERAKGNILERFSAQQFPDLHSELNLSSLELGDSALYFCASTPWADRPDNEKLFFGSGTQLSVL.

This chain links TRBV7-9 with TRBJ1-4, with a weak D call TRBD1 (5 bases). The CDR3 covers 15 residues. Trimming removed 1 base from V and 8 bases from J, with 14 bases in between. Germline V gene sequence: CDR1 SEHNR, CDR2 FQNEAQ (reference sequence). The CDR3 protein is CASSLGRGWKEKLFF. The CDR3 DNA is TGTGCCAGCAGCTTAGGTAGGGGTTGGAAGGAAAAACTGTTTTTT.

The chain employs TRBV5-8 and TRBJ2-6; TRBD1 is a possible D gene (5 bases). This CDR3 contains 14 residues. Germline V gene sequence: CDR1 SGHTS, CDR2 YDEGEE. Trimming took off 6 bases at V and 0 bases at J, with 7 bases between the two ends. The CDR3 coding sequence is TGTGCCAGCAAGGGGTACTCTGGGGCCAACGTCCTGACTTTC. It is translated as CASKGYSGANVLTF.

The rearrangement uses TRBV5-6 and TRBJ1-5; D is perhaps TRBD1 (5 bases). CDR1 is SGHDT, CDR2 YYEEEE, per germline. Trimming shortened V by 2 bases and J by 0 bases, and 21 bases separated the two germline ends. The CDR3 sequence is 19 residues long. The CDR3 DNA reads TGTGCCAGCAGCTTAAAGGGTCCAGGGTGGCAACCTAGCAATCAGCCCCAGCATTTT. This sequence encodes CASSLKGPGWQPSNQPQHF.